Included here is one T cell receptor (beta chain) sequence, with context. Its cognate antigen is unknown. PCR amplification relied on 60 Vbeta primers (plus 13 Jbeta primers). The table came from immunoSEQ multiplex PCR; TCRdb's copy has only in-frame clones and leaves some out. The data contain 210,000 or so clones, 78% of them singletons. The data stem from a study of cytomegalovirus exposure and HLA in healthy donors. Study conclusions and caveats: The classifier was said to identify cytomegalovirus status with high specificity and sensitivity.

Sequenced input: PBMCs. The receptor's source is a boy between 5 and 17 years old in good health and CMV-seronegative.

The CDR3 sequence: CASSYGTVLSEKLFF. As DNA, the CDR3 is TGCGCCAGCAGCTACGGGACAGTGTTAAGTGAAAAACTGTTTTTT. The chain joins TRBV5-1 to TRBJ1-4; 7 bases are a match to TRBD1. J lost 7 bases, V lost 3 bases, and 9 bases had no gene match. The CDR3 contains 15 residues. Germline CDR1 reads SGHRS; CDR2 reads YFSETQ.